Given below is one T cell receptor (beta chain) in context. The data stem from a study of blood T cell repertoires in COVID-19. Study as a whole: The analysed material was cDNA or gDNA that came from T cells, B-cell-depleted T cells, or PBMCs.

Trimming removed 10 bases from V and 1 base from J, with 19 bases in between. Germline V gene lookup returns CDR1 LNHDA and CDR2 SQIVND (reference sequence). The CDR3 is 15 amino acids. In the original analysis: Estimation of nucleated cell counts was performed using reference gene primer amplification. The protocol was immunoSEQ multiplex PCR, while the TCRdb copy is restricted to in-frame clones and leaves out a portion. The V and J calls and the clone size are those of that table, but D and trimming were determined from the DNA. Counted here are roughly 200,000 clones, 88% occurring once; the ten biggest clones make up roughly 5.6%.

The sample was peripheral blood. The receptor's source is a man in his forties or fifties with active or convalescent COVID-19. This chain uses TRBV19 with TRBJ1-1, with D perhaps TRBD1 (5 bases). CDR3 region: CATIKTGGGNTEAFF. For the CDR3, the DNA is TGTGCCACTATAAAAACCGGCGGGGGGAACACTGAAGCTTTCTTT.